The next 26 T cell receptor beta chains were all read from a single sample in a study of blood T cell repertoires in COVID-19. Assay used: immunoSEQ multiplex PCR; TCRdb lists only in-frame clones, some missing. The sample has roughly 200,000 clones; around 84% are singletons. The specimen was peripheral blood. These receptors originate from a human donor in a cohort sampled during active COVID-19.

V gene TRBV18 combines with J gene TRBJ2-1, with D possibly matching TRBD1 (6 bases). Trimming removed 3 bases at V and 0 bases at J, with 12 bases between. Germline V lookup: CDR1 KGHSH, CDR2 LQKENI. The CDR3 runs to 16 residues. DNA of the CDR3: TGTGCCAGCTCACCCCTACAGGGAACCTCCTACAATGAGCAGTTCTTC. The encoded protein is CASSPLQGTSYNEQFF.

CDR3 protein: CARNHHGEGKRNTIYF. The CDR3, as DNA: TGTGCCAGAAACCACCATGGGGAGGGGAAGCGAAACACCATATATTTT. The rearrangement uses TRBV19 and TRBJ1-3; TRBD1 is a possible D gene (5 bases). The CDR3 has 16 amino acids. The V gene lost 9 bases and the J gene lost 5 bases, with 23 bases spanning the gap. Germline lookup yields CDR1 LNHDA and CDR2 SQIVND (reference sequence).

The CDR3 region is CASLLDRGSDTQYF. For the CDR3, the DNA is TGTGCCAGCCTTCTCGACAGGGGGTCAGATACGCAGTATTTT. The chain recombines TRBV2 with TRBJ2-3; 9 bases line up with TRBD1. Germline CDR1 and CDR2: SNHLY and FYNNEI. The CDR3 is 14 amino acids. V lost 8 bases, J lost 4 bases, and 7 bases stayed unmatched. Full variable domain (rest looked up from reference TRBV2 and TRBJ2-3): EPEVTQTPSHQVTQMGQEVILRCVPISNHLYFYWYRQILGQKVEFLVSFYNNEISEKSEIFDDQFSVERPDGSNFTLKIRSTKLEDSAMYFCASLLDRGSDTQYFGPGTRLTVL.

The rearrangement links TRBV28 to TRBJ2-7, with D perhaps matching TRBD2 (6 bases). CDR1 is MDHEN and CDR2 is SYDVKM in the germline V gene. V was clipped by 2 bases and J by 3 bases, with 14 bases between them. The CDR3 is 15 amino acids. In nucleotides, the CDR3 is TGTGCCAGCAGTTTACTGTCGGCGGGGCTCTACGAGCAGTACTTC. Its translation: CASSLLSAGLYEQYF.

The V call is TRBV9, the J call TRBJ2-1, with TRBD2 matching 8 bases. Germline values: CDR1 SGDLS, CDR2 YYNGEE. The CDR3 runs to 17 residues. Germline trimming cut 5 bases from V and 6 bases from J; bases unmatched to any gene: 16. The CDR3 spells CASSASGRRLPLNEQFF. The CDR3 DNA reads as TGTGCCAGCAGTGCGAGCGGGAGAAGGTTACCGCTCAATGAGCAGTTCTTC.

The gene calls are TRBV15 and TRBJ1-4, with a possible D match to TRBD1 (5 bases). Germline CDR1 LNHNV, CDR2 YYDKDF (reference sequence). V lost 8 bases and J 2 bases, leaving 12 bases between the germline ends. This CDR3 is built from 14 residues. The CDR3 region is CATRRGATNEKLFF. The CDR3 region has the DNA TGTGCCACCCGTCGCGGGGCCACTAATGAAAAACTGTTTTTT.

This clone has only a few counts. The rearrangement joins TRBV24-1 to TRBJ1-1; the D is unclear. Germline assignment: CDR1 KGHDR and CDR2 SFDVKD. This CDR3 has 12 amino acids. V was clipped by 2 bases and J by 8 bases, with 8 bases between them. CDR3 amino acids: CATSDSLLEAFF. The CDR3 nucleotides are TGTGCCACCAGTGATTCCCTTTTGGAAGCTTTCTTT.

This chain links TRBV2 with TRBJ2-3; a possible D gene is TRBD2 (6 bases). This CDR3 is built from 17 residues. Trimming cost V 6 bases and J 6 bases, with 25 bases left between them. Germline V gives CDR1 SNHLY, CDR2 FYNNEI. This CDR3 reads CASSVKKRLVSLDTQYF. The CDR3 nucleotides are TGTGCCAGCAGCGTAAAAAAAAGACTAGTATCATTGGATACGCAGTATTTT.

This clone was found a few times. V is TRBV28 and J is TRBJ2-2; no reliable D call. The V end lost 3 bases, the J end lost 4 bases, and 6 bases lay between the germline ends. The CDR3 has 13 amino acids. Germline loops: CDR1 MDHEN, CDR2 SYDVKM. The CDR3 loop reads CASSFLLTGELFF. In DNA, the CDR3 is TGTGCCAGCAGTTTCTTACTCACCGGGGAGCTGTTTTTT.

This clone occurred once. The chain has TRBV27 and TRBJ1-2; TRBD1 aligns across 7 bases. V lost 5 bases and J lost 4; bases outside the gene matches: 10. The CDR3 runs 15 residues. Germline values: CDR1 MNHEY, CDR2 SMNVEV (reference sequence). The chain's CDR3 is CASSPGTDRRYGYTF. CDR3 bases: TGTGCCAGCAGTCCCGGGACAGATCGACGCTATGGCTACACCTTC.

The gene calls are TRBV19 and TRBJ2-3; perhaps TRBD2 as D (7 bases). The CDR3 sequence is 14 residues long. Trimming cost V 3 bases and J 3 bases, with 10 bases left between them. Germline V gene lookup returns CDR1 LNHDA and CDR2 SQIVND (reference sequence). The CDR3 DNA sequence: TGTGCCAGTAGTATCGGGGGGCGGACAGATACGCAGTATTTT. This codes for CASSIGGRTDTQYF.

The sample holds one count of this clone. The J gene is TRBJ1-1, the V gene TRBV10-3; tentative D call: TRBD1 (5 bases). Trimming took 6 bases from V and 1 from J, leaving 9 bases between them. The CDR3 is made up of 13 amino acids. Germline V CDR1 and CDR2: ENHRY, SYGVKD. CDR3 region: CAISPQGNTEAFF. CDR3 bases: TGTGCCATCAGCCCCCAGGGGAACACTGAAGCTTTCTTT.

The chain carries TRBV20-1 and TRBJ2-5, with no clear D. The CDR3 is 10 residues long. V was trimmed by 6 bases and J by 7 bases, leaving 9 bases between them. Germline CDR1 DFQATT, CDR2 SNEGSKA (reference sequence). The CDR3 here is CSARVLTQYF. In DNA form, the CDR3 reads TGCAGTGCCCGGGTTTTGACCCAGTACTTC.

CDR3 sequence reads: CASSRLFRQSRNSPLHF. CDR3 in DNA: TGTGCCAGCAGCCGCCTTTTCCGACAGAGTCGGAATTCACCCCTCCACTTT. The rearrangement joins TRBV5-6 to TRBJ1-6; TRBD1 might be the D (5 bases). Germline V gene lookup returns CDR1 SGHDT and CDR2 YYEEEE. CDR3 length: 17 amino acids. Trimming left V 4 bases short and J 7 bases short, with 21 bases between. Based on the CDR3 plus reference TRBV5-6 and TRBJ1-6, the full variable domain is DAGVTQSPTHLIKTRGQQVTLRCSPKSGHDTVSWYQQALGQGPQFIFQYYEEEERQRGNFPDRFSGHQFPNYSSELNVNALLLGDSALYLCASSRLFRQSRNSPLHFGNGTRLTVT.

The chain is built from TRBV5-6 and TRBJ2-7; no definite D call. CDR3 length: 14 amino acids. Trimming took 0 bases from V and 3 from J, leaving 10 bases between them. Germline CDR1 reads SGHDT; CDR2 reads YYEEEE. CDR3 residues: CASSLANQLYEQYF. The CDR3 bases are TGTGCCAGCAGCTTGGCTAACCAACTCTACGAGCAGTACTTC.

The chain is built from TRBV6-5 and TRBJ2-1; 12 bases match TRBD2. The junction had 4 bases not matched to a gene; V was cut back by 5 bases and J by 5 bases. Looked up from germline, CDR1 is MNHEY and CDR2 is SVGAGI. The CDR3 has 15 residues. Here the CDR3 DNA reads TGTGCCAGCAGTCGGACTAGCGGGGTTCACAATGAGCAGTTCTTC. It codes for CASSRTSGVHNEQFF.

This chain links TRBV2 with TRBJ2-1; D is unresolved. Germline V lookup: CDR1 SNHLY, CDR2 FYNNEI. V gave up 5 bases and J gave up 8 bases, with 7 bases separating them. The length of the CDR3 is 11 residues. The CDR3 nucleotides read TGTGCCAGCAGTCTATACTATGAGCAGTTCTTC. As protein: CASSLYYEQFF.

This sequence joins TRBV5-4 and TRBJ1-2; TRBD1 matches 8 bases. The length of the CDR3 is 16 residues. CDR1 and CDR2 from the germline V gene are SGHNT and YYREEE (reference sequence). V shed 1 base, J shed 4 bases, and the junction held 9 bases outside the gene matches. The CDR3 DNA sequence: TGTGCCAGCAGCTTGTCATTCAGGGGGCAGAGCTATGGCTACACCTTC. It translates to CASSLSFRGQSYGYTF.

The chain employs TRBV19 and TRBJ1-2; D remains ambiguous. From germline, CDR1 is LNHDA and CDR2 SQIVND (reference sequence). Trimming stripped 3 bases from V and 2 bases from J, with 13 bases between. This CDR3 spans 15 amino acids. The CDR3 nucleotides are TGTGCCAGTAGTATGAGACACGATGAAAACTATGGCTACACCTTC. Translated: CASSMRHDENYGYTF.

The chain carries TRBV2 and TRBJ2-2; the D is unclear. Trimming cost V 3 bases and J 4 bases, with 9 bases left between them. Germline lookup yields CDR1 SNHLY and CDR2 FYNNEI. The CDR3 sequence is 14 residues long. Here the CDR3 DNA reads TGTGCCAGCAGTGATCTGCGGCTCACCGGGGAGCTGTTTTTT. It translates to CASSDLRLTGELFF.

CDR3 region: CASSLTPGVKNIQYF. The CDR3 DNA sequence: TGCGCCAGCAGCCTGACTCCGGGGGTCAAAAACATTCAGTACTTC. V gene TRBV5-1 combines with J gene TRBJ2-4, with D possibly TRBD2 on 6 matching bases. From germline, CDR1 is SGHRS and CDR2 YFSETQ. CDR3 length equals 15 residues. Trimming stripped 4 bases from V and 3 bases from J, with 14 bases between. Looking up the rest from reference TRBV5-1 and TRBJ2-4 gives the full variable domain: KAGVTQTPRYLIKTRGQQVTLSCSPISGHRSVSWYQQTPGQGLQFLFEYFSETQRNKGNFPGRFSGRQFSNSRSEMNVSTLELGDSALYLCASSLTPGVKNIQYFGAGTRLSVL.

This clone was seen only once. The chain recombines TRBV3-1 (or the pseudogene TRBV3-2) with TRBJ2-7; 11 bases map to TRBD1. Germline V gene data show CDR1 as LGHDT and CDR2 as YNNKEL (reference sequence). V gave up 4 bases and J gave up 3 bases; unmatched junction bases: 8. CDR3 size: 16 residues. The CDR3 nucleotides are TGTGCCAGCAGCCGCAATCCCGGGACAGGGGGCTACGAGCAGTACTTC. Protein: CASSRNPGTGGYEQYF.

This clone was observed once. CDR3 sequence reads: CAISRDRDTGELFF. Written as DNA, the CDR3 is TGTGCCATCAGCCGGGACAGGGACACCGGGGAGCTGTTTTTT. This chain connects TRBV10-3 to TRBJ2-2; 9 nucleotides align to TRBD1. The V segment lost 6 bases and the J segment 3 bases; nucleotides outside the gene matches: 2. The CDR3 consists of 14 residues. Per the germline V gene, CDR1 is ENHRY and CDR2 is SYGVKD.

This clone has a handful of counts. The V gene is TRBV27, the J gene TRBJ1-6; 10 bases align to TRBD1. This CDR3 contains 15 residues. Trimming removed 3 bases from V and 8 bases from J; junction bases left unmatched: 4. Germline-derived CDR1 and CDR2 are MNHEY and SMNVEV (reference sequence). The CDR3 protein is CASSFDRGPDSPLHF. As DNA, the CDR3 is TGTGCCAGCAGTTTCGACAGGGGGCCGGATTCACCCCTCCACTTT.

The chain uses TRBV28 and TRBJ1-2; TRBD1 matches at 7 bases. The germline CDR1 and CDR2 sequences are MDHEN and SYDVKM. The CDR3 contains 14 residues. The V segment lost 9 bases and the J segment 6 bases; nucleotides outside the gene matches: 13. CDR3 in DNA: TGTGCCAGTTTGGCCCAGGGGGAGAGGAATGGCTACACCTTC. As protein: CASLAQGERNGYTF.

V is TRBV5-8 and J is TRBJ2-2; D is unclear. Trimming pared 0 bases from V and 1 base from J, leaving 4 bases between. CDR1 is SGHTS and CDR2 is YDEGEE in the germline V gene. The CDR3 extends over 14 amino acids. CDR3 in DNA: TGTGCCAGCAGCTTGGTTCGGAACACCGGGGAGCTGTTTTTT. As protein: CASSLVRNTGELFF.